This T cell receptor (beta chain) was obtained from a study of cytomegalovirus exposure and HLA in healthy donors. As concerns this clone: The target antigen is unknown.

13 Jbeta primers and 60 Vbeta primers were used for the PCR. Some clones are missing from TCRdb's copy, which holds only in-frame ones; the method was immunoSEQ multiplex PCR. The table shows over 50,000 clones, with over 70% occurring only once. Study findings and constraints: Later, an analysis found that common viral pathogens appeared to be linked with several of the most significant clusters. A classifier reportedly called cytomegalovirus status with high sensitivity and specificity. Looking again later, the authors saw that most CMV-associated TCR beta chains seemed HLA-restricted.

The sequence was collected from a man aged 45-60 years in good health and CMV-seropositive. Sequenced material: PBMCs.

The CDR3 sequence: CASSDLRQGTGYTF. CDR3 coding DNA: TGTGCCAGCAGCGACCTAAGGCAGGGGACGGGCTACACCTTC. J is TRBJ1-2 and V is TRBV28; D is possibly TRBD1 (6 bases). CDR1 is MDHEN, CDR2 SYDVKM, per germline. V was shortened by 6 bases and J by 8 bases, with 19 bases between the two germline ends. This CDR3 spans 14 amino acids.